This TCR beta chain stems from a study of high-grade serous ovarian cancer treatment subgroups. Whole-study context: Mean per sample: around 14,000 reads, 7,400 or so unique TCR beta rearrangements. Findings and limits, study-wide: Repertoire similarity ranged about 0.1 to 0.85 between tumors of one patient. The analyses considered CDR3 and ignored CDR1 and CDR2.

Tumor tissue was taken before any definitive surgery or chemotherapy was given. The assay was immunoSEQ multiplex PCR, and TCRdb's table has in-frame clones only and misses some. The sample has several thousand clones; roughly 60% are singletons. The CDR3 consists of 13 residues. V gave up 3 bases and J gave up 7 bases, with 13 bases separating them. Germline loops: CDR1 SGHNT, CDR2 YENEEA. For this clone: The antigen is not known.

The material sequenced was tumor tissue. The source of this sequence is a human donor with high-grade serous ovarian cancer. The chain is built from TRBV11-3 and TRBJ2-7; D perhaps matches TRBD2 (7 bases). This CDR3 is CASSLGGAGEQYF. CDR3 bases: TGTGCCAGCAGCTTGGGGGGGGCCGGAGAGCAGTACTTC.